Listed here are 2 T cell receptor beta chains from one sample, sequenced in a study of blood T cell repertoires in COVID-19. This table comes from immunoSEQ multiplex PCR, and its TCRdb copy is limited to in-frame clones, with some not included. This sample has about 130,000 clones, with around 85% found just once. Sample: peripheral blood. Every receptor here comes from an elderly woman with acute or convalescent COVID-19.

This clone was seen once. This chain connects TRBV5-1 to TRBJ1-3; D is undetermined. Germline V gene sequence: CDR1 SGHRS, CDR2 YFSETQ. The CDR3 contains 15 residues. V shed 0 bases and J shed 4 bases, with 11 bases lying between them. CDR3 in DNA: TGCGCCAGCAGCTTGGGGTCCGCTCGGGGAAACACCATATATTTT. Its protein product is CASSLGSARGNTIYF. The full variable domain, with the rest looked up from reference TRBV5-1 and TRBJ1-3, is KAGVTQTPRYLIKTRGQQVTLSCSPISGHRSVSWYQQTPGQGLQFLFEYFSETQRNKGNFPGRFSGRQFSNSRSEMNVSTLELGDSALYLCASSLGSARGNTIYFGEGSWLTVV.

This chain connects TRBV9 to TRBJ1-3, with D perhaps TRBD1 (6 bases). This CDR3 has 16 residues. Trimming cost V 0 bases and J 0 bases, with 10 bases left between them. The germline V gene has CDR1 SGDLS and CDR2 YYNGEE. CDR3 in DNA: TGTGCCAGCAGCGTAGTTGGACAGCACTCTGGAAACACCATATATTTT. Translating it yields CASSVVGQHSGNTIYF.